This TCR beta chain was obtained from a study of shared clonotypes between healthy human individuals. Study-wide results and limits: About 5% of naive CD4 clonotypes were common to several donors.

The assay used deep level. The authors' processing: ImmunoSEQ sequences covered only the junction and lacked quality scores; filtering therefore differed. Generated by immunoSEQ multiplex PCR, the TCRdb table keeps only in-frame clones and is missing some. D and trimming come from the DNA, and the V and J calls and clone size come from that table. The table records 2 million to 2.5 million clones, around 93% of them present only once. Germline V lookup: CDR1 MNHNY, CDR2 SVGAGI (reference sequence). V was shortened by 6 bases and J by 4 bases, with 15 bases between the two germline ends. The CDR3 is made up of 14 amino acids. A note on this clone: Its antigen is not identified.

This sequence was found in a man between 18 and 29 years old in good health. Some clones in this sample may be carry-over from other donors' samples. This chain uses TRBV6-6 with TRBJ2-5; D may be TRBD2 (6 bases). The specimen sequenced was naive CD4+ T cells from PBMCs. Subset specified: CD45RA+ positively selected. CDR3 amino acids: CASSLGSPGETQYF. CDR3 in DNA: TGTGCCAGCAGCCTCGGGAGTCCGGGAGAGACCCAGTACTTC.